This is a list of T cell receptor beta chains from one sample in a study of T cells in Graves' hyperthyroidism and ophthalmopathy. TCRdb reprocessed the multiplex PCR reads with MiXCR, giving one entry per CDR3 protein. The sample lists 480,000 or so distinct CDR3 sequences, around 14% occurring once. Source material: blood. Source of these receptors: a young woman with Graves' hyperthyroidism. Both conserved end residues are part of each CDR3. A D gene is named only where the DNA matches it firmly. For some rows the clone size is stated as once, few or many, or as a class when expanded; others skip it.

>TRBD1|many|TRBJ2-5|TRBV3-1
CASSHPESGTGSKETQYF
TGTGCCAGCAGCCACCCGGAGTCAGGGACAGGGAGTAAAGAGACCCAGTACTTC
>NA|few|TRBJ2-1|TRBV19
CASSPTGTHNEQFF
TGTGCCAGTAGTCCAACCGGGACTCACAATGAGCAGTTCTTC
>TRBD2|many|TRBJ2-1|TRBV5-1
CASSWSGRAHEQFF
TGCGCCAGCAGCTGGAGCGGGAGGGCGCATGAGCAGTTCTTC
>NA|NA|TRBJ2-5|TRBV27
CASSFGGRSETQYF
TGTGCCAGCAGTTTTGGTGGGAGAAGTGAGACCCAGTACTTC
>NA|many|TRBJ1-2|TRBV5-1
CASSLVAGNYGYTF
TGCGCCAGCAGCTTGGTCGCAGGCAACTATGGCTACACCTTC
>TRBD1|many|TRBJ1-2|TRBV2
CASSEISLAGGNGYTF
TGTGCCAGCAGTGAAATTTCCTTAGCAGGGGGGAATGGCTACACCTTC
>NA|NA|TRBJ2-3|TRBV5-5
CASSLVPTDADTQYF
TGTGCCAGCAGCTTGGTTCCGACAGACGCAGATACGCAGTATTTT
>TRBD1|many|TRBJ2-5|TRBV29-1
CSGKTGTVGETQYF
TGCAGCGGAAAGACCGGGACAGTGGGAGAGACCCAGTACTTC
>NA|many|TRBJ2-7|TRBV4-1
CASSQEGYEQYF
TGCGCCAGCAGCCAAGAAGGGTACGAGCAGTACTTC
>NA|many|TRBJ2-5|TRBV6-2/TRBV6-3
CASSYGGTRQETQYF
TGTGCCAGCAGTTACGGCGGCACCCGGCAAGAGACCCAGTACTTC
>TRBD1|few|TRBJ2-1|TRBV6-6
CASSYLGQGGRSSYNEQFF
TGTGCCAGCAGTTACCTGGGACAGGGTGGACGAAGCTCCTACAATGAGCAGTTCTTC
>NA|many|TRBJ2-3|TRBV6-1
CASSEGASTDTQYF
TGTGCCAGCAGTGAGGGGGCTAGCACAGATACGCAGTATTTT
>NA|many|TRBJ2-1|TRBV6-2/TRBV6-3
CASSYFDDNEQFF
TGTGCCAGCAGTTACTTCGACGACAATGAGCAGTTCTTC
>NA|many|TRBJ2-1|TRBV6-1
CASSYFSGLNNEQFF
TGTGCCAGCAGTTACTTTAGCGGATTAAACAATGAGCAGTTCTTC
>TRBD2|few|TRBJ2-1|TRBV19
CASTTGTSGSNEQFF
TGTGCCAGTACTACCGGGACTAGCGGGTCCAATGAGCAGTTCTTC
>NA|many|TRBJ1-1|TRBV29-1
CSVEQPEASEAFF
TGCAGCGTTGAACAGCCCGAAGCGTCTGAAGCTTTCTTT
>NA|many|TRBJ2-2|TRBV27
CASSLRPSGELFF
TGTGCCAGCAGTTTACGACCAAGTGGGGAGCTGTTTTTT
>NA|NA|TRBJ2-3|TRBV5-1
CASSLDHKRTDTQYF
TGCGCCAGCAGCTTGGACCATAAGAGAACAGATACGCAGTATTTT
>NA|many|TRBJ1-5|TRBV12-3/TRBV12-4
CASSATGTPNQPQHF
TGTGCCAGCTCGGCCACCGGGACACCTAATCAGCCCCAGCATTTT
>NA|many|TRBJ1-4|TRBV5-1
CASSLNPGTAATNEKLFF
TGCGCCAGCAGCTTAAACCCCGGGACGGCCGCAACTAATGAAAAACTGTTTTTT
>TRBD1|many|TRBJ2-3|TRBV12-3/TRBV12-4
CASSKTGAQYF
TGTGCCAGCAGTAAGACAGGGGCGCAGTATTTT
>TRBD2|many|TRBJ2-2|TRBV7-9
CASSLATSGNSGELFF
TGTGCCAGCAGCTTAGCAACTAGCGGGAACTCCGGGGAGCTGTTTTTT
>NA|few|TRBJ2-1|TRBV18
CASSPPYPAVSLF
TGTGCCAGCTCACCACCTTACCCGGCAGTCTCCCTCTTC
>NA|many|TRBJ1-2|TRBV4-1
CASSQGRDQRRYGYTF
TGCGCCAGCAGCCAAGGACGGGATCAGCGGCGCTATGGCTACACCTTC
>TRBD2|NA|TRBJ2-1|TRBV4-2
CASSQDWSSGNNEQFF
TGTGCCAGCAGCCAAGATTGGTCTAGCGGTAACAATGAGCAGTTCTTC
>NA|NA|TRBJ1-1|TRBV27
CASSLGRVGEAFF
TGTGCCAGCAGTTTAGGCAGGGTGGGTGAAGCTTTCTTT
>NA|many|TRBJ2-1|TRBV29-1
CSLRRRSSYNEQFF
TGCAGCCTAAGACGGCGGAGCTCCTACAATGAGCAGTTCTTC
>NA|few|TRBJ1-5|TRBV3-1
CASSQEGGSNQPQHF
TGTGCCAGCAGCCAAGAGGGAGGGAGCAATCAGCCCCAGCATTTT
>TRBD2|many|TRBJ2-5|TRBV20-1
CSAGSGTSGKETQYF
TGCAGTGCTGGATCCGGGACTAGCGGAAAAGAGACCCAGTACTTC
>TRBD1|many|TRBJ2-4|TRBV30
CAWSVKGGSIQYF
TGTGCCTGGAGTGTAAAAGGGGGCAGCATTCAGTACTTC